This TCR beta chain was sequenced in a study of shared clonotypes between healthy human individuals. As for the study in general: Each donor contributed plates that comprised three CD4 naive, three CD4 memory, two CD8 naive and one CD8 memory.

Method: immunoSEQ multiplex PCR; TCRdb's copy keeps in-frame clones and lacks some. The table lists approximately 1,000,000 clones, around three quarters of them singletons. The V gene end was trimmed by 8 bases and the J gene end by 4 bases; junction bases not matched to a gene: 11. Germline V lookup: CDR1 SGHRS, CDR2 YFSETQ. The CDR3 is 15 amino acids. This TCR came from a man between 18 and 29 years old in good health. Some clones in this sample may be carry-over from other donors' samples. The sample was memory CD4+ T cells from PBMCs. Subset indicated: CD45RA-negative fraction. V usage is TRBV5-1 and J usage is TRBJ1-2; 10 positions agree with TRBD1. CDR3 in DNA: TGCGCCAGTATGTCCGGGACAGGGGACCCCTATGGCTACACCTTC. Residues: CASMSGTGDPYGYTF.